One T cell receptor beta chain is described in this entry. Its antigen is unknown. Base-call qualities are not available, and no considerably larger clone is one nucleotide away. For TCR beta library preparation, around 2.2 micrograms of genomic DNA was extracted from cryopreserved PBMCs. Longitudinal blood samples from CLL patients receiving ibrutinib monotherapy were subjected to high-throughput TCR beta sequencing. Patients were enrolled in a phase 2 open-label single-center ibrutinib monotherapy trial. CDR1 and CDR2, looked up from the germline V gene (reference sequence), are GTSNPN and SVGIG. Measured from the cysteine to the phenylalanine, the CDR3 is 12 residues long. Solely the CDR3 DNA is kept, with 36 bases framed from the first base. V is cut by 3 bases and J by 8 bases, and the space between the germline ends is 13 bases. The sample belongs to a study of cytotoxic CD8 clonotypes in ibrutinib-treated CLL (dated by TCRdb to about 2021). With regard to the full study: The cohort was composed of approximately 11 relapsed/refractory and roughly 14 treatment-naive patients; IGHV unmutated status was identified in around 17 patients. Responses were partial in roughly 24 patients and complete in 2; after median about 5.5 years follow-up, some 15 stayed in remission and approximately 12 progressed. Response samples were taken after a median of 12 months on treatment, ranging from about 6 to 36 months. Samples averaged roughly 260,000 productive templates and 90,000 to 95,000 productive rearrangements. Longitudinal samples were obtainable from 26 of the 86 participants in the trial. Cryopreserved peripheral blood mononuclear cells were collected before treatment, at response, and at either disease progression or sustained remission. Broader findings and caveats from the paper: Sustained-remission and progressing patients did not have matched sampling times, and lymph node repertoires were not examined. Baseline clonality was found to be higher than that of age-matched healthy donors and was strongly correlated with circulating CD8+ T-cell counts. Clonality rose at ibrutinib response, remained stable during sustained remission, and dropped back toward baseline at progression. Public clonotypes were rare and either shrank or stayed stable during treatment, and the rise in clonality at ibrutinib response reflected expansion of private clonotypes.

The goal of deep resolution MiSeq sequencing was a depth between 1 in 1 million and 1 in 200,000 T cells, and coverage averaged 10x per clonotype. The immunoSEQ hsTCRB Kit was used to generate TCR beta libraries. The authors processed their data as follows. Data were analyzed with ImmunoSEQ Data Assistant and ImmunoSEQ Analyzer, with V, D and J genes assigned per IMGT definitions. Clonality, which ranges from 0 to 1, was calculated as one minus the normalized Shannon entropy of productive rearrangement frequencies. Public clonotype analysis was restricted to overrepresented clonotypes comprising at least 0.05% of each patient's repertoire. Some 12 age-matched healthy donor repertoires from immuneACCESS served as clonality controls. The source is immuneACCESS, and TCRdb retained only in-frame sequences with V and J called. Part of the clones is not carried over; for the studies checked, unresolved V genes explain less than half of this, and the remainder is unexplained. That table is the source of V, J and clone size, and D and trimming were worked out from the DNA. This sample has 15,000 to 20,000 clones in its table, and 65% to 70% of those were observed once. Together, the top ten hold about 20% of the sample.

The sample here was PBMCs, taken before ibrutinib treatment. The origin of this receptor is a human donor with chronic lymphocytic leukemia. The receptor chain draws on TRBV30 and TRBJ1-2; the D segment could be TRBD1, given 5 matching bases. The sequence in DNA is TGTGCCTGGAGCGGAAAGTGGGGCGGCTACACCTTC. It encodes CAWSGKWGGYTF.